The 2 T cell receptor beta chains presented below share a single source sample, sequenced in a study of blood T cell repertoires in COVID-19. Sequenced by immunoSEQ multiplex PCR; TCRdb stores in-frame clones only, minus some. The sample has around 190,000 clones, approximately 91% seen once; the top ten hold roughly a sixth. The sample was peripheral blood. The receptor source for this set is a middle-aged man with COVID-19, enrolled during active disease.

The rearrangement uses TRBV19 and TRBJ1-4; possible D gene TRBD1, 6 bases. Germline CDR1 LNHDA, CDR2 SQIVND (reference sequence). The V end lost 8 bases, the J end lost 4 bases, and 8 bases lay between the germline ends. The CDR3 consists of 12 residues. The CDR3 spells CASRDINEKLFF. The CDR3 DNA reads TGTGCCAGTCGGGACATTAATGAAAAACTGTTTTTT.

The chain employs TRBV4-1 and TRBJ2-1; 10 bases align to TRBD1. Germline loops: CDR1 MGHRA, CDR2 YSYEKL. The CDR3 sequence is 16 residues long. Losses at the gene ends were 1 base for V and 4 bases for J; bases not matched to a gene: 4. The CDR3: CASSQGQGAAYNEQFF. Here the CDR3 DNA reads TGCGCCAGCAGCCAAGGACAGGGGGCCGCATACAATGAGCAGTTCTTC.